This T cell receptor (beta chain) was profiled in a study of T-cell memory formation after mild COVID-19. Study results and caveats: The study detected some responding clones in pre-infection memory, suggesting cross-reactive memory joined.

The sample holds a few counts of this clonotype. What it binds is not known. Deletions cut 6 bases from V and 6 bases from J, with 17 bases between. This CDR3 region has 14 residues. In germline, CDR1 is SGHTA, CDR2 FQGTGA. Barcoded TCR alpha and TCR beta cDNA libraries with UMIs came from 5'RACE using constant-segment primers. Via MiXCR, TCRdb re-called the 5' RACE reads, giving one row per CDR3 protein. This sample has about 500,000 distinct CDR3 sequences, with roughly 22% found just once. The chain carries TRBV7-3 and TRBJ1-1; D is possibly TRBD1 (5 bases). Sample: PBMCs or a T cell subset sorted from them (not recorded which). The source of this sequence is an adult woman who had mild COVID-19 (a few samples of this study predate the infection). Cell type and time point are not known. Written as DNA, the CDR3 is TGTGCCAGCAGACCGTCTGCTGGGGGGTCTGAAGCTTTCTTT. Its protein product is CASRPSAGGSEAFF.